One and the same sample provided the 19 T cell receptor beta chains below, sequenced in a study of T cell changes during pregnancy in multiple sclerosis. Measured with immunoSEQ multiplex PCR; TCRdb has only the in-frame clones, and not every one. The sample consists of some 14,000 clones, 83% of them appearing once. The sample here was CD8+ T cells from peripheral blood mononuclear cells, taken after pregnancy. These receptor sequences come from a female donor in good health, enrolled as a control in a pregnancy study.

The chain links TRBV12-5 to TRBJ1-2; tentatively, D is TRBD1 (6 bases). The V end lost 3 bases, the J end lost 3 bases, and 8 bases lay between the germline ends. Germline V gene lookup returns CDR1 LGHNT and CDR2 FRNRAP. The CDR3 runs 13 residues. The CDR3 nucleotides are TGTGCTAGTGGTTTCAGACAGGACTATGGCTACACCTTC. Its translation: CASGFRQDYGYTF. The variable domain in full, with the rest retrieved from reference TRBV12-5 and TRBJ1-2, is DARVTQTPRHKVTEMGQEVTMRCQPILGHNTVFWYRQTMMQGLELLAYFRNRAPLDDSGMPKDRFSAEMPDATLATLKIQPSEPRDSAVYFCASGFRQDYGYTFGSGTRLTVV.

This chain uses TRBV5-1 with TRBJ2-7; a weak D match, TRBD2 (6 bases). The CDR3 is 14 residues long. The V end lost 1 base, the J end lost 2 bases, and 10 bases lay between the germline ends. Germline V gives CDR1 SGHRS, CDR2 YFSETQ. Written as DNA, the CDR3 is TGCGCCAGCAGCTTGTATGGCGGGGCCTACGAGCAGTACTTC. Residues: CASSLYGGAYEQYF.

The chain employs TRBV9 and TRBJ2-1, with unresolved D. There are 12 residues in the CDR3. The ends were cut back, 4 bases at V and 8 bases at J, with 10 bases in the middle. The germline V gene has CDR1 SGDLS and CDR2 YYNGEE. The CDR3 loop is CASSPFRDEQFF. The DNA for the CDR3 is TGTGCCAGCAGCCCCTTCCGCGATGAGCAGTTCTTC.

J is TRBJ2-2 and V is TRBV19; 7 bases fit TRBD1. The CDR3 consists of 13 residues. Germline V gene lookup returns CDR1 LNHDA and CDR2 SQIVND (reference sequence). J gave up 4 bases and V 10 bases, and 6 bases lay outside the gene matches. As DNA, the CDR3 is TGTGCCACAAGGACAGGTACCACCGGGGAGCTGTTTTTT. This encodes CATRTGTTGELFF.

This clone was seen just once. This chain links TRBV7-9 with TRBJ2-7; D possibly corresponds to TRBD1 (5 bases). Germline V gene sequence: CDR1 SEHNR, CDR2 FQNEAQ (reference sequence). Trimming took off 5 bases at V and 5 bases at J, with 10 bases between the two ends. The CDR3 length is 12 residues. DNA for the CDR3: TGTGCCAGCAGCGTCTCCAGGGACGAGCAGTACTTC. Translated, it gives CASSVSRDEQYF.

The V and J genes are TRBV4-1 and TRBJ2-2; 7 nucleotides align to TRBD1. Germline trimming cut 0 bases from V and 1 base from J; bases unmatched to any gene: 5. Germline loops: CDR1 MGHRA, CDR2 YSYEKL. The CDR3 runs to 17 residues. The CDR3 DNA reads TGCGCCAGCAGCCAAGATGGGGCAGGGGGGAACACCGGGGAGCTGTTTTTT. Protein: CASSQDGAGGNTGELFF.

The chain joins TRBV4-1 to TRBJ1-3; D may be TRBD1 (5 bases). The V gene's germline CDR1 is MGHRA and CDR2 YSYEKL. V lost 0 bases to trimming and J lost 1 base, with 7 bases between them. The CDR3 contains 15 residues. The CDR3, as DNA: TGCGCCAGCAGCCAAGACCCAGGGTCTGGAAACACCATATATTTT. This translates into CASSQDPGSGNTIYF.

The chain recombines TRBV11-2 with TRBJ2-3, with a weak D call TRBD1 (6 bases). The CDR3 is 15 amino acids. The V end lost 5 bases, the J end lost 0 bases, and 12 bases lay between the germline ends. Germline lookup yields CDR1 SGHAT and CDR2 FQNNGV. The CDR3 bases are TGTGCCAGCAGCGTCGGGACATCCAGCACAGATACGCAGTATTTT. It encodes CASSVGTSSTDTQYF.

The chain employs TRBV27 and TRBJ2-4, with TRBD2 matching over 11 bases. After removal of 6 bases from V and 2 bases from J, the junction contained 3 bases not matched to a gene. CDR3 size: 15 residues. From germline, CDR1 is MNHEY and CDR2 SMNVEV (reference sequence). In DNA, the CDR3 is TGTGCCAGCAGCATAGCGGGGGGGCCCAAAAACATTCAGTACTTC. Translating gives CASSIAGGPKNIQYF.

This chain joins TRBV28 and TRBJ1-3; 9 bases agree with TRBD1. This CDR3 is 15 amino acids long. The germline CDR1 and CDR2 sequences are MDHEN and SYDVKM. V lost 3 bases to trimming and J lost 2 bases; unmatched junction nucleotides: 2. CDR3 sequence (DNA): TGTGCCAGCAGTTTGGGACAGGGAACTGGAAACACCATATATTTT. It codes for CASSLGQGTGNTIYF.

The chain carries TRBV4-2 and TRBJ2-3; 8 positions match TRBD2. The CDR3 totals 16 residues. Losses at the gene ends were 1 base for V and 3 bases for J; bases not matched to a gene: 6. Germline V gives CDR1 LGHNA, CDR2 YNFKEQ. The CDR3 loop reads CASSQVRGGGTDTQYF. Written as DNA, the CDR3 is TGTGCCAGCAGCCAAGTTCGGGGGGGCGGAACAGATACGCAGTATTTT.

The genes are TRBV19 and TRBJ1-2, with 11 bases matching TRBD1. Trimming removed 8 bases from V and 4 bases from J; junction bases left unmatched: 6. The CDR3 has 14 residues. CDR1 is LNHDA, CDR2 SQIVND, per germline (reference sequence). In nucleotides, the CDR3 is TGTGCCAGTTCGGACAGGGGGCGCGTCTATGGCTACACCTTC. As protein: CASSDRGRVYGYTF.

This chain connects TRBV19 to TRBJ1-3; tentative D call: TRBD1 (6 bases). This CDR3 is built from 18 residues. With 7 bases removed from V and 0 bases from J, the gap between germline ends came to 22 bases. In germline, CDR1 is LNHDA, CDR2 SQIVND (reference sequence). Written as DNA, the CDR3 is TGTGCCAGTACTCGGGTGTCCCGGGACATTAGCTCTGGAAACACCATATATTTT. This translates into CASTRVSRDISSGNTIYF.

The chain couples TRBV25-1 to TRBJ1-1; the D is unclear. This CDR3 spans 13 amino acids. V shed 6 bases and J shed 3 bases, with 11 bases lying between them. Germline V gene sequence: CDR1 MGHDK, CDR2 SYGVNS. DNA of the CDR3: TGTGCCAGCAGGGGCCCTGGCCACACTGAAGCTTTCTTT. Protein product: CASRGPGHTEAFF. Full variable domain (missing parts from reference TRBV25-1 and TRBJ1-1): EADIYQTPRYLVIGTGKKITLECSQTMGHDKMYWYQQDPGMELHLIHYSYGVNSTEKGDLSSESTVSRIRTEHFPLTLESARPSHTSQYLCASRGPGHTEAFFGQGTRLTVV.

This chain connects TRBV7-9 to TRBJ2-7, with D unclear. V lost 3 bases to trimming and J lost 3 bases, with 12 bases between them. The length of the CDR3 is 14 residues. CDR1 SEHNR and CDR2 FQNEAQ come from the germline V gene (reference sequence). The CDR3 protein is CASSFGFEDYEQYF. The CDR3, as DNA: TGTGCCAGCAGCTTTGGGTTTGAGGACTACGAGCAGTACTTC.

The chain carries TRBV5-1 and TRBJ1-2; possibly TRBD1 for D (5 bases). The V end was cut by 1 base, the J end by 7 bases, with 8 bases between. Per germline, CDR1 SGHRS and CDR2 YFSETQ. The CDR3 loop spans 12 amino acids. The CDR3 sequence is CASSLSGGGYTF. As DNA, the CDR3 is TGCGCCAGCAGCTTGTCCGGGGGTGGCTACACCTTC.

V gene TRBV9 combines with J gene TRBJ2-1; D not certain. CDR3 size: 12 residues. Germline CDR1 SGDLS, CDR2 YYNGEE. The germline V and J ends were trimmed by 0 bases and 10 bases, with 8 bases remaining between them. The DNA for the CDR3 is TGTGCCAGCAGCGTAGGACTCGACGAGCAGTTCTTC. Amino acid sequence: CASSVGLDEQFF.

This clone was counted a few times. V gene TRBV9 combines with J gene TRBJ1-2, with a possible D match to TRBD1 (6 bases). V dropped 0 bases and J dropped 6 bases, with 12 bases sitting between them. The CDR3 covers 14 residues. Germline assignment: CDR1 SGDLS and CDR2 YYNGEE. CDR3 protein: CASSVEGGKDGYTF. In DNA form, the CDR3 reads TGTGCCAGCAGCGTAGAGGGGGGGAAGGATGGCTACACCTTC.

This clone was seen a single time. The chain recombines TRBV9 with TRBJ1-1, with 12 bases lining up with TRBD1. The germline V gene has CDR1 SGDLS and CDR2 YYNGEE. The ends lost 3 bases at V and 1 base at J; junction bases unmatched: 7. CDR3 length: 17 amino acids. The DNA of the CDR3 is TGTGCCAGCAGCGCCGGGACAGGGGGCAGAGGGAACACTGAAGCTTTCTTT. Translating gives CASSAGTGGRGNTEAFF.